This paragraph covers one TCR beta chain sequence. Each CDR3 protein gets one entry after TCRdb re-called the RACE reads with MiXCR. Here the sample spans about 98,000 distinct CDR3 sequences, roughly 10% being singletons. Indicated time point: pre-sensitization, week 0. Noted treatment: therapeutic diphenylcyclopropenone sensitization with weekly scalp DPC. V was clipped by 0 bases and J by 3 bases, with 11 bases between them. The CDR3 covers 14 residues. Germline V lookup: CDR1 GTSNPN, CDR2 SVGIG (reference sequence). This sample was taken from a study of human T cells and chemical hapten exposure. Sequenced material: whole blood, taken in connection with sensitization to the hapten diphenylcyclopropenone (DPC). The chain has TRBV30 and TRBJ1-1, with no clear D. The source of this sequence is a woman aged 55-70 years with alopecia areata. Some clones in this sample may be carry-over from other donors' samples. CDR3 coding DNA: TGTGCCTGGAGTGTACTTGGAGGGTACACTGAAGCTTTCTTT. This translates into CAWSVLGGYTEAFF.